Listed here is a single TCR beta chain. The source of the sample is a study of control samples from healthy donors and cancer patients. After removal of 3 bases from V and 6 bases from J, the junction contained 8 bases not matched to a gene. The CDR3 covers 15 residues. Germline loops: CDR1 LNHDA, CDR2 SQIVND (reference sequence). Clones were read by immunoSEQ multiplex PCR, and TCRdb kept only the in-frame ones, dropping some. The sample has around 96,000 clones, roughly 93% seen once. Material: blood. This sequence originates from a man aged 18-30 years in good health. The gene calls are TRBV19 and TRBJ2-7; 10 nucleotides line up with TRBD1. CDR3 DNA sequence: TGTGCCAGTAGTATTTCGACAGGGGGCTTCTCCGAGCAGTACTTC. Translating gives CASSISTGGFSEQYF. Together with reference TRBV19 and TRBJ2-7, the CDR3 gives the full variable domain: DGGITQSPKYLFRKEGQNVTLSCEQNLNHDAMYWYRQDPGQGLRLIYYSQIVNDFQKGDIAEGYSVSREKKESFPLTVTSAQKNPTAFYLCASSISTGGFSEQYFGPGTRLTVT.